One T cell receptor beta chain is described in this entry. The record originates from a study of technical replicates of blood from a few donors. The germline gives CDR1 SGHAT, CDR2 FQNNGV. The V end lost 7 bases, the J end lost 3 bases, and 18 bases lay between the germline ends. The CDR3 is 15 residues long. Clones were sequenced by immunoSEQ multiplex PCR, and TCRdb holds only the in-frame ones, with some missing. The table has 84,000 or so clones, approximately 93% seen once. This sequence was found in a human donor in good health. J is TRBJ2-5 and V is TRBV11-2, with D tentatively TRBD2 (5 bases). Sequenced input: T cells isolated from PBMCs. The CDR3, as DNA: TGTGCCAGCAACTCCCTGAGGGAGAGGAAAGAGACCCAGTACTTC. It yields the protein CASNSLRERKETQYF.